The 9 T cell receptor beta chains below come from one sample, sequenced in a study of regulatory T cells in long-lasting Graves disease. Time point meaning: newly diagnosed GD, antithyroid drugs for less than 3 months. Extracted PBMC RNA gave rise to the TCR library. Construction of the TCR beta libraries employed iRepertoire HTBI primers in conjunction with Arm-PCR of CDR3 regions. TCRdb independently ran MiXCR on the multiplex PCR reads; one entry per CDR3 protein. The data show 450,000 to 700,000 distinct CDR3 sequences, with approximately 13% seen just once and 10% held by the top ten. This sample was also put to use in a study of T cells in Graves' hyperthyroidism and ophthalmopathy.

This specimen consisted of peripheral blood mononuclear cells (PBMCs), obtained at new diagnosis, from a patient treated with antithyroid drugs. The receptors derive from a man aged 25-40 years with Graves disease.

This clonotype turned up a few times. The rearrangement uses TRBV5-1 and TRBJ2-1, with D unresolved. CDR3 length: 16 amino acids. Per the germline V gene, CDR1 is SGHRS and CDR2 is YFSETQ. With 4 bases removed from V and 0 bases from J, the gap between germline ends came to 14 bases. In nucleotides, the CDR3 is TGCGCCAGCAGCCCTATCGCCCAGAGCTCCTACAATGAGCAGTTCTTC. This encodes CASSPIAQSSYNEQFF.

The V call is TRBV7-7, the J call TRBJ2-2; 14 bases agree with TRBD2. CDR3 length equals 18 residues. Germline V gene data show CDR1 as SSHAT and CDR2 as FNYEAQ (reference sequence). The V gene end was trimmed by 4 bases and the J gene end by 4 bases; junction bases not matched to a gene: 8. The CDR3 region is CASSWGLAGVVGTGELFF. DNA for the CDR3: TGTGCCAGCAGCTGGGGACTAGCGGGAGTTGTGGGCACCGGGGAGCTGTTTTTT.

This clonotype has ten or more counts. The chain carries TRBV29-1 and TRBJ1-1; D remains ambiguous. Germline CDR1 reads SQVTM; CDR2 reads ANQGSEA. The germline V and J ends were trimmed by 2 bases and 1 base, with 11 bases remaining between them. The CDR3 totals 14 residues. CDR3 in DNA: TGCAGCGTTGAATCGGGTCTCACGAACACTGAAGCTTTCTTT. Translating it yields CSVESGLTNTEAFF.

This clonotype was detected a few times. The chain joins TRBV29-1 to TRBJ1-1; 7 positions match TRBD1. Germline V gene sequence: CDR1 SQVTM, CDR2 ANQGSEA. J was trimmed by 5 bases and V by 5 bases; bases with no gene match: 23. This CDR3 is built from 18 residues. CDR3 loop: CSVTRQGRKTRWGTEAFF. CDR3 coding DNA: TGCAGCGTTACTAGACAGGGTAGAAAGACTAGGTGGGGGACTGAAGCTTTCTTT.

Of note for this clonotype: One end of the junction is discordant with germline, which a read error may explain. The chain combines TRBV5-1 with TRBJ2-5; perhaps TRBD1 as D (6 bases). Germline CDR1 SGHRS, CDR2 YFSETQ. The CDR3 totals 13 residues. The DNA for the CDR3 is TGCGCCGGCAGCTTCGGACAGCAAGAGACCCAGTACTTC. Its translation: CAGSFGQQETQYF.

This clonotype appeared many times. This chain links TRBV3-1 with TRBJ2-7, with D hard to call. Trimming pared 3 bases from V and 0 bases from J, leaving 12 bases between. The CDR3 has 15 residues. The germline V gene has CDR1 LGHDT and CDR2 YNNKEL (reference sequence). CDR3 region: CASSHRVRSSYEQYF. The CDR3 nucleotides read TGTGCCAGCAGCCATAGGGTTAGGAGCTCCTACGAGCAGTACTTC.

This clonotype occurred a few times. V and J are TRBV20-1 and TRBJ2-5; TRBD2 is a possible D gene (5 bases). The CDR3 spans 12 residues. Germline assignment: CDR1 DFQATT and CDR2 SNEGSKA (reference sequence). Trimming took off 3 bases at V and 5 bases at J, with 10 bases between the two ends. The CDR3, as DNA: TGCAGTGCTAGCAACCCGGGGGAGACCCAGTACTTC. Translating it yields CSASNPGETQYF.

The rearrangement uses TRBV20-1 and TRBJ2-1, with 9 bases lining up with TRBD2. CDR1 is DFQATT and CDR2 is SNEGSKA in the germline V gene (reference sequence). CDR3 length equals 15 residues. Trimming cost V 5 bases and J 7 bases; bases outside gene matches: 12. CDR3 residues: CSAGRVAGVSNEQFF. The CDR3 DNA sequence: TGCAGTGCTGGGAGAGTAGCGGGAGTTTCAAATGAGCAGTTCTTC.

This clonotype was seen many times. This chain joins TRBV30 and TRBJ2-1; D is uncertain. The length of the CDR3 is 11 residues. CDR1 and CDR2 (germline): GTSNPN, SVGIG (reference sequence). Between the trimmed V and J ends, which lost 4 bases and 4 bases, there was a span of 5 bases. The CDR3 nucleotides are TGTGCCTGGACTGGATACAATGAGCAGTTCTTC. Translating it yields CAWTGYNEQFF.